Presented here are 25 T cell receptor beta chains from one specimen sequenced in a study of blood T cell repertoires in COVID-19. Here immunoSEQ multiplex PCR was the method, and the copy in TCRdb shows in-frame clones only, minus some. This table has about 280,000 clones, about 89% appearing once. Sequenced input: peripheral blood. These receptors were obtained from a man aged 35-49 years with acute or convalescent COVID-19.

Notes on this clone: This specimen includes other DNA sequences encoding the same CDR3. The V call is TRBV6-5, the J call TRBJ1-2; possibly TRBD1 for D (5 bases). This CDR3 is 13 amino acids long. From germline, CDR1 is MNHEY and CDR2 SVGAGI. Trimming shortened V by 7 bases and J by 1 base, and 10 bases separated the two germline ends. CDR3 DNA sequence: TGTGCCAGCACCCGGGGGGGTAACTATGGCTACACCTTC. Translated: CASTRGGNYGYTF.

This chain uses TRBV5-1 with TRBJ1-6, with 9 bases identical to TRBD1. Germline V gene sequence: CDR1 SGHRS, CDR2 YFSETQ. V dropped 2 bases and J dropped 5; count of bases not matched to a gene: 11. The CDR3 spans 18 residues. CDR3 amino acids: CASSLQGARGGDNSPLHF. The CDR3 DNA reads as TGCGCCAGCAGCTTACAGGGGGCACGAGGGGGCGATAATTCACCCCTCCACTTT.

The V gene is TRBV10-3, the J gene TRBJ2-7, with D perhaps matching TRBD1 (5 bases). V lost 2 bases and J 6 bases, leaving 8 bases between the germline ends. The germline V gene encodes CDR1 ENHRY and CDR2 SYGVKD. The CDR3 is 12 amino acids. Here the CDR3 DNA reads TGTGCCATCAGTGAGCCAGGGCGCGAGCAGTACTTC. Its translation is CAISEPGREQYF.

The chain recombines TRBV24-1 with TRBJ2-2; TRBD1 aligns across 7 bases. J lost 3 bases, V lost 4 bases, and 7 bases had no gene match. There are 16 residues in the CDR3. CDR1 is KGHDR, CDR2 SFDVKD, per germline. Here the CDR3 DNA reads TGTGCCACCAGTGAAGTAGGCCAGGGGGACACCGGGGAGCTGTTTTTT. This gives the protein CATSEVGQGDTGELFF.

The rearrangement links TRBV6-5 to TRBJ1-5; D possibly corresponds to TRBD1 (5 bases). Per the germline V gene, CDR1 is MNHEY and CDR2 is SVGAGI. The CDR3 is 11 residues long. The V end lost 6 bases, the J end lost 14 bases, and 14 bases lay between the germline ends. The CDR3 DNA follows: TGTGCCAGCAGAGCGATGGGACTGGAGCATTTT. Translating it yields CASRAMGLEHF.

The chain recombines TRBV10-3 with TRBJ2-1; D perhaps matches TRBD1 (6 bases). CDR1 is ENHRY and CDR2 is SYGVKD in the germline V gene. The germline V and J ends were trimmed by 9 bases and 4 bases, with 13 bases remaining between them. The CDR3 is 13 amino acids. CDR3 nucleotide sequence: TGTGCCATGTCTGGACAGAAGTACAATGAGCAGTTCTTC. Translation: CAMSGQKYNEQFF.

The chain has TRBV5-1 and TRBJ1-1; 9 positions match TRBD1. Germline CDR1 reads SGHRS; CDR2 reads YFSETQ. This CDR3 contains 17 residues. J gave up 1 base and V 0 bases, and 7 bases lay outside the gene matches. CDR3: CASSLEQQGAKNTEAFF. In nucleotides, the CDR3 is TGCGCCAGCAGCTTGGAACAACAGGGGGCGAAGAACACTGAAGCTTTCTTT.

The chain carries TRBV7-2 and TRBJ2-1, with D perhaps TRBD1 (8 bases). In germline, CDR1 is SGHTA, CDR2 FQGNSA. The length of the CDR3 is 14 residues. Trimming shortened V by 5 bases and J by 6 bases, and 14 bases separated the two germline ends. CDR3 coding DNA: TGTGCCAGCAGCCAGAGCGGGACAGGCAATGAGCAGTTCTTC. This encodes CASSQSGTGNEQFF.

The chain links TRBV5-4 to TRBJ2-2, with 7 bases lining up with TRBD1. The V and J ends lost 4 bases and 7 bases, in that order; junction bases with no gene match: 13. The CDR3 is 16 amino acids. Germline V gene data show CDR1 as SGHNT and CDR2 as YYREEE (reference sequence). The CDR3 coding sequence is TGTGCCAGCAGCCCGGGACAGCCTAGAACAGGCGGGGAGCTGTTTTTT. It specifies CASSPGQPRTGGELFF.

The chain combines TRBV24-1 with TRBJ1-2; tentative D call: TRBD1 (5 bases). CDR3 length: 14 residues. V shed 5 bases and J shed 7 bases, with 16 bases lying between them. Germline V gene lookup returns CDR1 KGHDR and CDR2 SFDVKD. CDR3 amino acids: CATSGSHSGGGYTF. The CDR3 bases are TGTGCCACCAGTGGCTCACACTCCGGGGGTGGCTACACCTTC.

The chain links TRBV7-8 to TRBJ2-1, with TRBD1 matching 10 bases. Germline trimming cut 4 bases from V and 8 bases from J; bases unmatched to any gene: 5. Germline V CDR1 and CDR2: SGHVS, FQNEAQ. CDR3 size: 14 residues. This chain's CDR3 is CASSWDRGSDEQFF. CDR3 coding DNA: TGTGCCAGCAGCTGGGACAGGGGAAGCGATGAGCAGTTCTTC.

V and J are TRBV5-6 and TRBJ2-7, with TRBD1 identical over 8 bases. The germline V gene has CDR1 SGHDT and CDR2 YYEEEE. V lost 3 bases and J lost 6; bases outside the gene matches: 2. CDR3 length: 12 residues. The CDR3 nucleotides are TGTGCCAGCAGCTCAGGGGGCGGCGAGCAGTACTTC. It specifies CASSSGGGEQYF.

The chain recombines TRBV10-3 with TRBJ1-2, with 8 bases aligning to TRBD1. V lost 8 bases to trimming and J lost 6 bases; unmatched junction nucleotides: 8. CDR1 is ENHRY, CDR2 SYGVKD, per germline. The CDR3 runs 13 residues. The CDR3 region is CAIRQGAEDGYTF. The CDR3 DNA reads as TGTGCCATCCGTCAGGGGGCTGAGGATGGCTACACCTTC.

V and J are TRBV12-3 or TRBV12-4 and TRBJ1-4; the D is unclear. V lost 3 bases and J 11 bases, leaving 10 bases between the germline ends. CDR3 length: 12 amino acids. DNA of the CDR3: TGTGCCAGCAGTTTTGGTGAGGGCAAACTGTTTTTT. Encoded protein: CASSFGEGKLFF.

V usage is TRBV5-6 and J usage is TRBJ1-2; no firm D call. V gave up 0 bases and J gave up 7 bases, with 10 bases separating them. Germline CDR1 and CDR2: SGHDT and YYEEEE. The CDR3 has 13 residues. CDR3 sequence: CASSLGFGSGYTF. CDR3 in DNA: TGTGCCAGCAGCTTGGGATTCGGGAGTGGCTACACCTTC.

The rearrangement links TRBV6-1 to TRBJ1-6; no definite D call. Germline V gene sequence: CDR1 MNHNS, CDR2 SASEGT. This CDR3 is built from 15 residues. Trimming stripped 2 bases from V and 9 bases from J, with 14 bases between. CDR3 loop: CASSELSHAGSPLHF. As DNA, the CDR3 is TGTGCCAGCAGTGAACTGTCCCACGCGGGTTCACCCCTCCACTTT.

The chain recombines TRBV6-5 with TRBJ1-1; TRBD1 is a possible D gene (6 bases). V was clipped by 6 bases and J by 9 bases, with 11 bases between them. Germline V gene lookup returns CDR1 MNHEY and CDR2 SVGAGI. The CDR3 length is 11 residues. This CDR3 is CASRNRDQAFF. CDR3 sequence (DNA): TGTGCCAGCAGGAACAGGGATCAAGCTTTCTTT.

CDR3 amino acids: CASSPSNGGETQYF. The CDR3, as DNA: TGTGCCAGCAGCCCGAGTAACGGGGGGGAGACCCAGTACTTC. V gene TRBV7-9 combines with J gene TRBJ2-5; 7 bases are a match to TRBD2. This CDR3 spans 14 amino acids. Germline CDR1 is SEHNR and CDR2 is FQNEAQ (reference sequence). V dropped 5 bases and J dropped 5; count of bases not matched to a gene: 8. The complete variable domain, with remaining parts taken from reference TRBV7-9 and TRBJ2-5, reads DTGVSQNPRHKITKRGQNVTFRCDPISEHNRLYWYRQTLGQGPEFLTYFQNEAQLEKSRLLSDRFSAERPKGSFSTLEIQRTEQGDSAMYLCASSPSNGGETQYFGPGTRLLVL.

The genes are TRBV6-6 and TRBJ1-2; D perhaps matches TRBD1 (5 bases). The CDR3 contains 13 residues. Germline lookup yields CDR1 MNHNY and CDR2 SVGAGI (reference sequence). Trimming shortened V by 7 bases and J by 1 base, and 10 bases separated the two germline ends. The CDR3 DNA follows: TGTGCCAGCACCCCAGGGAATAACTATGGCTACACCTTC. Translated: CASTPGNNYGYTF.

The chain is built from TRBV9 and TRBJ2-7; 8 nucleotides match TRBD2. V trimming: 3 bases; J trimming: 4 bases; junction bases outside the gene matches: 3. Germline V gene lookup returns CDR1 SGDLS and CDR2 YYNGEE. CDR3 length equals 13 residues. CDR3 sequence (DNA): TGTGCCAGCAGCGCAGTAGCGGGGTACGAGCAGTACTTC. Its protein is CASSAVAGYEQYF.

The chain joins TRBV7-2 to TRBJ2-7; tentative D call: TRBD1 (5 bases). The CDR3 loop spans 15 amino acids. With 1 base removed from V and 7 bases from J, the gap between germline ends came to 17 bases. Germline CDR1 reads SGHTA; CDR2 reads FQGNSA. As DNA, the CDR3 is TGTGCCAGCAGCTTAGAGGTAGGGGTTCTATGGGAGCAGTACTTC. Amino acids: CASSLEVGVLWEQYF.

The CDR3 DNA follows: TGCGCCAGCAGCTTGACAGGGTCGACTACTGGAAACACCATATATTTT. Translation gives CASSLTGSTTGNTIYF. The V gene is TRBV5-1, the J gene TRBJ1-3, with a tentative D call TRBD1 (6 bases). The CDR3 consists of 16 residues. The V gene's germline CDR1 is SGHRS and CDR2 YFSETQ. Trimming removed 1 base at V and 2 bases at J, with 13 bases between.

The chain uses TRBV7-8 and TRBJ1-2; 8 bases map to TRBD1. The length of the CDR3 is 14 residues. V was clipped by 6 bases and J by 5 bases; unmatched bases: 8. The V gene's germline CDR1 is SGHVS and CDR2 FQNEAQ. CDR3 loop: CASSPDTGGYGYTF. CDR3 in DNA: TGTGCCAGCAGTCCTGACACAGGGGGGTATGGCTACACCTTC.

This clone came up once. The rearrangement links TRBV11-1 to TRBJ1-1; TRBD1 might be the D (6 bases). Per the germline V gene, CDR1 is SGHAT and CDR2 is FQDESV (reference sequence). This CDR3 is 15 amino acids long. V dropped 5 bases and J dropped 7 bases, with 20 bases sitting between them. The CDR3 here is CASSPRQRGRFEAFF. CDR3 nucleotide sequence: TGTGCCAGCAGCCCGCGACAGAGGGGGAGATTTGAAGCTTTCTTT.

The V and J genes are TRBV2 and TRBJ2-7; 11 bases align to TRBD2. CDR3 length: 14 residues. Germline V CDR1 and CDR2: SNHLY, FYNNEI. V was clipped by 7 bases and J by 0 bases; unmatched bases: 2. CDR3 sequence: CASKTSGASYEQYF. CDR3 nucleotides: TGTGCCAGCAAGACTAGCGGGGCCTCCTACGAGCAGTACTTC.